Here is one T cell receptor (beta chain) with its context. Its target is not known. The data were obtained in a study of Ad26.COV2.S vaccination and SARS-CoV-2 variants. Overall study context: Donor was in the COV1001 Ad26.COV2.S trial arm. Recipients of Ad26.COV2.S got it intramuscularly, once or twice 56 days apart.

Losses at the gene ends were 10 bases for V and 1 base for J; bases not matched to a gene: 10. CDR1 is ENHRY and CDR2 is SYGVKD in the germline V gene. The CDR3 spans 15 residues. Clones were sequenced by immunoSEQ multiplex PCR, and TCRdb holds only the in-frame ones, with some missing. Counted here are around 340,000 clones, around 89% occurring once; the ten biggest clones make up 6.4%. Regarding the study as a whole: There was a possibility that the TCR breadth and depth analyses underestimated total T cell responses.

Treatment indicated: roughly 18 received Ad26.COV2.S at low or high dose, single or two shots; about five received placebo; per-sample allocation not given. On day 63 after the first injection, vaccine and placebo recipients gave samples. What was given as vaccine was an Ad26 vector encoding Wuhan-strain SARS-CoV-2 spike. This chain joins TRBV10-3 and TRBJ2-3; 8 nucleotides agree with TRBD1. Sample: peripheral blood, taken in a trial of Ad26.COV2.S vaccine versus placebo. This sequence originates from a person aged 18-60 years who received the Ad26.COV2.S COVID-19 vaccine or a placebo. The CDR3 sequence is CATGFLDRGTDTQYF. CDR3 sequence (DNA): TGTGCCACTGGGTTTCTGGACAGGGGCACAGATACGCAGTATTTT.